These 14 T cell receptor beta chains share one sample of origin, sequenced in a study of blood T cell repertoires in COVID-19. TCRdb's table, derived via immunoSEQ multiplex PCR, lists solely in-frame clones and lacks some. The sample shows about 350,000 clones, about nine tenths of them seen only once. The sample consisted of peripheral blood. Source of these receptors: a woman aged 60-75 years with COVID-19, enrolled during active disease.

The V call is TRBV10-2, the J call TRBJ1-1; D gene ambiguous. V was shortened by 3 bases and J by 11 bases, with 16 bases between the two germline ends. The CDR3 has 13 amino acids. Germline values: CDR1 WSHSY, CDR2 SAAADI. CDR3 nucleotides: TGCGCCAGCAGTGACAGATCCCGAACATCGGCTTTCTTT. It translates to CASSDRSRTSAFF.

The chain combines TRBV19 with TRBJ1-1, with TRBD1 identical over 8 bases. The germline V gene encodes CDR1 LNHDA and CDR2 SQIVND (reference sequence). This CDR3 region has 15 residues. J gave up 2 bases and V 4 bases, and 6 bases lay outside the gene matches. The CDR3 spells CASSRQGARNTEAFF. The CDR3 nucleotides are TGTGCCAGTAGTAGGCAGGGGGCGAGAAACACTGAAGCTTTCTTT.

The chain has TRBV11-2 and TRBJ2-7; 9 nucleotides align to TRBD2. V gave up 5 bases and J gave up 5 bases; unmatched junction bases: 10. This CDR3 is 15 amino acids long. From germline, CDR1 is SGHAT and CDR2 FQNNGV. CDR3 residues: CASSAAGGPFHEQYF. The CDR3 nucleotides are TGTGCCAGCAGCGCCGCGGGGGGGCCCTTCCACGAGCAGTACTTC.

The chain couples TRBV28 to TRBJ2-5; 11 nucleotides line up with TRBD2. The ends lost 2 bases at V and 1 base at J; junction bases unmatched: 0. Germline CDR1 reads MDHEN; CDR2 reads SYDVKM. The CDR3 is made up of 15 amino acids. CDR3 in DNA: TGTGCCAGCAGTTTACTAGCGGGGGGCCAAGAGACCCAGTACTTC. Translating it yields CASSLLAGGQETQYF.

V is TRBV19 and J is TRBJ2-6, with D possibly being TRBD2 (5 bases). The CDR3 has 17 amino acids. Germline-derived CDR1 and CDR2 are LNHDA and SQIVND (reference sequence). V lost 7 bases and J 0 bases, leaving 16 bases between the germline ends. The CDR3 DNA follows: TGTGCCAGTACATTCTACGGGGTGAGCTCTGGGGCCAACGTCCTGACTTTC. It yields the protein CASTFYGVSSGANVLTF.

CDR3 nucleotides: TGTGCCAGCAGCCCACCCTGGGCGGGATGGGAGACCCAGTACTTC. Translating it yields CASSPPWAGWETQYF. The chain employs TRBV7-8 and TRBJ2-5; TRBD2 is a possible D gene (6 bases). Germline V CDR1 and CDR2: SGHVS, FQNEAQ. The ends were cut back, 5 bases at V and 5 bases at J, with 18 bases in the middle. This CDR3 is 15 amino acids long.

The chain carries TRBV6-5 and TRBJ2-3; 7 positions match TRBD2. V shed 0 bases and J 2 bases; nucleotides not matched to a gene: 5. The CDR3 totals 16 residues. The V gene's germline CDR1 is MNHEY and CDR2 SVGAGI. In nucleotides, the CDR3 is TGTGCCAGCAGTTACTCGACTAGCAGATACACAGATACGCAGTATTTT. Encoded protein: CASSYSTSRYTDTQYF.

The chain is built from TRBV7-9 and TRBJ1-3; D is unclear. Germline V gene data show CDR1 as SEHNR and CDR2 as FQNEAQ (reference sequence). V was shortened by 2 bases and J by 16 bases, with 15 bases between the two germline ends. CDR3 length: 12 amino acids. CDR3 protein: CASSLSEDLRYF. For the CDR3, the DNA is TGTGCCAGCAGCTTAAGCGAAGACTTGAGGTATTTT.

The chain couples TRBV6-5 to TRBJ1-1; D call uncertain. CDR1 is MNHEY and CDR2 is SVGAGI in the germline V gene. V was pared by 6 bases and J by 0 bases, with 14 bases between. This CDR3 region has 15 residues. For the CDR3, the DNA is TGTGCCAGCAGGGCTGAGGACTTCATGAACACTGAAGCTTTCTTT. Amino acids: CASRAEDFMNTEAFF.

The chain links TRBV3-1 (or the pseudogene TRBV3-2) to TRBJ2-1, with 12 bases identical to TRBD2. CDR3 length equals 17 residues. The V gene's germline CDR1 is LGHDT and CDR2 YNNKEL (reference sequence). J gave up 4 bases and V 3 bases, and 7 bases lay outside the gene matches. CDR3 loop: CASSHGTGTSGYNEQFF. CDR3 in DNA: TGTGCCAGCAGCCACGGAACCGGGACTAGCGGGTACAATGAGCAGTTCTTC.

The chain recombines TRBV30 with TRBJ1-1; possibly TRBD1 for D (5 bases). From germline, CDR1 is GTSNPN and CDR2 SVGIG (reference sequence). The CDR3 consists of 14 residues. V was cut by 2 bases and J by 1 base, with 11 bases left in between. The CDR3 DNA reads TGTGCCTGGAGTTGGGGGGTCAAGAACACTGAAGCTTTCTTT. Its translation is CAWSWGVKNTEAFF.

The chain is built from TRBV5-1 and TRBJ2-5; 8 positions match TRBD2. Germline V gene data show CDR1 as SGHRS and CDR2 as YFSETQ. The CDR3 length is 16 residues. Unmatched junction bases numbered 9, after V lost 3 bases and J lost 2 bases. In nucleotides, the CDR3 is TGCGCCAGCAGCTGGGTCCCCTCGGGGGGGCAAGAGACCCAGTACTTC. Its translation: CASSWVPSGGQETQYF.

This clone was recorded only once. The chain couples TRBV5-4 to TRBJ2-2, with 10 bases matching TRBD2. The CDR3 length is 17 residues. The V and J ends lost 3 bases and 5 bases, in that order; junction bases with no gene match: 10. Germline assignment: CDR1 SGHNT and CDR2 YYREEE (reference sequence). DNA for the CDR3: TGTGCCAGCAGCTCTGGTGGAGCGGGGGGGCTTACCGGGGAGCTGTTTTTT. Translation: CASSSGGAGGLTGELFF.

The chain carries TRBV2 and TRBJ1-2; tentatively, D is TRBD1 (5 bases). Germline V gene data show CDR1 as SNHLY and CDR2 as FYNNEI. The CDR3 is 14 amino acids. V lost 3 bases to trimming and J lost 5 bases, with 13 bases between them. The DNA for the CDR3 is TGTGCCAGCAGTGATTTTGGGGGGTTTTATGGCTACACCTTC. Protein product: CASSDFGGFYGYTF.